This entry concerns a single TCR beta chain. Original processing methods: For nucleated cells, counts were estimated from reference gene primer amplification. The assay was immunoSEQ multiplex PCR, and TCRdb's table has in-frame clones only and misses some. Clone size and V and J calls were adopted from that table, with D and trimming inferred from the DNA. The sample contains 250,000 to 300,000 clones, roughly 89% of which appear only once. The Seattle patients, enrolled during active infection, were followed longitudinally. This entry is derived from a study of blood T cell repertoires in COVID-19. Study details: Researchers got acute and convalescent COVID-19 samples from the United States, Italy and Spain. Sources were T cells, B-cell-depleted T cells, or PBMCs; the material itself was cDNA or gDNA.

The sequenced sample was peripheral blood. The TCR originated in a woman aged 25 to 45 with COVID-19, enrolled during active disease.

CDR3 loop: CASSIAGWPGYSGNTIYF. In nucleotides, the CDR3 is TGTGCCAGTAGTATTGCGGGCTGGCCCGGTTACTCTGGAAACACCATATATTTT. The V gene is TRBV19, the J gene TRBJ1-3, with D hard to call. Germline CDR1 reads LNHDA; CDR2 reads SQIVND (reference sequence). V was pared by 3 bases and J by 0 bases, with 18 bases between. The CDR3 loop spans 18 amino acids.